Following are 15 T cell receptor beta chains from one sample sequenced in a study of T cell repertoires in aging, cancer and after chemotherapy. Multiplex touch-down PCR with TRB-A/B primers amplified rearranged V-D-J TRB sequences. Via MiXCR, TCRdb re-called the multiplex PCR reads, giving one row per CDR3 protein. The sample has some 2,000 distinct CDR3 sequences, around 20% seen once. Amplification of TCR beta used genomic DNA extracted from peripheral blood. The sequencing sample was made of blood. The receptors were sampled from a human donor with a solid tumor.

This chain uses TRBV5-4 with TRBJ2-6, with 7 bases that match TRBD1. This CDR3 spans 17 amino acids. The V gene end was trimmed by 3 bases and the J gene end by 0 bases; junction bases not matched to a gene: 6. CDR1 is SGHNT, CDR2 YYREEE, per germline (reference sequence). The CDR3, as DNA: TGTGCCAGCAGCTCCCGGACAGGCCGCTCTGGGGCCAACGTCCTGACTTTC. This encodes CASSSRTGRSGANVLTF.

J is TRBJ2-3 and V is TRBV6-5; 10 nucleotides match TRBD2. V shed 2 bases, J shed 2 bases, and the junction held 4 bases outside the gene matches. The CDR3 extends over 16 amino acids. The V gene's germline CDR1 is MNHEY and CDR2 SVGAGI. CDR3: CASSYRTSGYTDTQYF. CDR3 nucleotides: TGTGCCAGCAGTTACCGGACTAGCGGTTACACAGATACGCAGTATTTT.

On this clonotype itself: A much larger clonotype is one base distant, so this may be a read error. V is TRBV6-1 and J is TRBJ1-3; no firm D call. The CDR3 totals 15 residues. The germline V and J ends were trimmed by 1 base and 4 bases, with 11 bases remaining between them. From germline, CDR1 is MNHNS and CDR2 SASEGT. The CDR3 loop is CASSEGTEAGNTIYF. The CDR3 coding sequence is TGTGCCAGCAGTGAAGGTACGGAGGCCGGAAACACCATATATTTT.

CDR3 bases: TGTGCCAGCAGCTCCGGACCAGCGGGGAGGGCCGGGGAGCTGTTTTTT. This codes for CASSSGPAGRAGELFF. The J gene is TRBJ2-2, the V gene TRBV5-4, with 7 bases matching TRBD2. The CDR3 contains 16 residues. Germline CDR1 SGHNT, CDR2 YYREEE (reference sequence). The V and J ends lost 3 bases and 6 bases, in that order; junction bases with no gene match: 11.

The chain joins TRBV10-1 to TRBJ2-7, with TRBD2 matching 8 bases. The CDR3 contains 14 residues. The germline CDR1 and CDR2 sequences are WNHNN and SYGVQD (reference sequence). Trimming cost V 6 bases and J 2 bases; bases outside gene matches: 6. The CDR3 DNA sequence: TGCGCCAGCAGCGCCAGGACTAGCCCCTACGAGCAGTACTTC. Translating it yields CASSARTSPYEQYF.

This clonotype is termed medium-sized. V usage is TRBV5-5 and J usage is TRBJ1-3; D unresolved. The V and J ends lost 2 bases and 2 bases respectively, with 11 bases between them. The CDR3 covers 15 residues. The germline V gene has CDR1 SGHKS and CDR2 YYEKEE (reference sequence). The CDR3 DNA follows: TGTGCCAGCAGCTTCGGCCCTTCCGCTGGAAACACCATATATTTT. Translated, it gives CASSFGPSAGNTIYF.

This clonotype has just a few counts. The rearrangement joins TRBV29-1 to TRBJ2-1; D remains unclear. The ends were cut back, 8 bases at V and 9 bases at J, with 20 bases in the middle. The CDR3 has 13 amino acids. Germline V lookup: CDR1 SQVTM, CDR2 ANQGSEA. Here the CDR3 reads CSPARHERSEQFF. The CDR3 coding sequence is TGCAGCCCCGCCCGCCACGAACGCAGTGAGCAGTTCTTC.

In this sample, this clonotype is large. V usage is TRBV30 and J usage is TRBJ1-1, with TRBD1 as a possible D gene (5 bases). Trimming removed 1 base at V and 1 base at J, with 7 bases between. Germline lookup yields CDR1 GTSNPN and CDR2 SVGIG (reference sequence). The CDR3 has 13 amino acids. For the CDR3, the DNA is TGTGCCTGGAGTGCAGGGAAGAACACTGAAGCTTTCTTT. Its protein is CAWSAGKNTEAFF.

The V and J genes are TRBV6-1 and TRBJ2-7; 16 bases line up with TRBD2. TRBJ2-1 explains the end of the DNA better; the J call may be wrong. The CDR3 totals 17 residues. CDR1 MNHNS and CDR2 SASEGT come from the germline V gene. CDR3 sequence reads: CASGGLAGGRTYNEQFF. The CDR3, as DNA: TGTGCCAGCGGGGGACTAGCGGGAGGGAGGACCTACAATGAGCAGTTCTTC.

In its sample, this clonotype is medium-sized. The CDR3 sequence: CASSLASEKYSYEQYF. The CDR3 bases are TGTGCCAGCAGCTTGGCTAGCGAGAAATACTCCTACGAGCAGTACTTC. V gene TRBV5-6 combines with J gene TRBJ2-7; possible D gene TRBD2, 6 bases. Germline CDR1 SGHDT, CDR2 YYEEEE. This CDR3 contains 16 residues. The V end lost 0 bases, the J end lost 0 bases, and 13 bases lay between the germline ends.

The chain recombines TRBV5-1 with TRBJ2-1; D call uncertain. V lost 0 bases and J lost 4, with 8 bases in between. The CDR3 is 14 amino acids. The germline gives CDR1 SGHRS, CDR2 YFSETQ. CDR3 nucleotides: TGCGCCAGCAGCTTGGAGACCTCTTACAATGAGCAGTTCTTC. Protein sequence: CASSLETSYNEQFF.

In this sample, this clonotype is medium-sized. V usage is TRBV19 and J usage is TRBJ2-1; 8 positions match TRBD1. The CDR3 has 14 amino acids. J was trimmed by 6 bases and V by 9 bases; bases with no gene match: 10. CDR1 and CDR2 (germline): LNHDA, SQIVND (reference sequence). CDR3 DNA sequence: TGTGCCAGCTCTTCGACAGGGGTAGGCAATGAGCAGTTCTTC. This gives the protein CASSSTGVGNEQFF.

By frequency in the sample, this clonotype is large. The J gene is TRBJ1-2, the V gene TRBV6-5, with 8 bases identical to TRBD1. Germline assignment: CDR1 MNHEY and CDR2 SVGAGI. This CDR3 has 15 residues. V was clipped by 5 bases and J by 4 bases; unmatched bases: 9. CDR3 sequence reads: CASSPTDRATYGYTF. The CDR3 region has the DNA TGTGCCAGCAGTCCAACGGACAGGGCAACCTATGGCTACACCTTC.

This clonotype was observed a few times. The CDR3 loop is CASSAGQKETQYF. The CDR3 DNA is TGTGCCAGCAGCGCCGGACAGAAAGAGACCCAGTACTTC. This chain joins TRBV7-3 and TRBJ2-5; D is possibly TRBD1 (6 bases). This CDR3 spans 13 amino acids. In germline, CDR1 is SGHTA, CDR2 FQGTGA. The V and J ends lost 5 bases and 3 bases respectively, with 10 bases between them.

This clonotype is medium-sized (0.01 to 0.1%) by share. The rearrangement uses TRBV6-5 and TRBJ2-2; a weak D match, TRBD1 (6 bases). V lost 8 bases, J lost 7 bases, and 14 bases lay in between. Looked up from germline, CDR1 is MNHEY and CDR2 is SVGAGI. The CDR3 has 13 amino acids. The DNA of the CDR3 is TGTGCCAGCGGGGGCAGGGTAGGCGGGGAGCTGTTTTTT. Translated, it gives CASGGRVGGELFF.